This T cell receptor (beta chain) was recovered during a study of cytomegalovirus exposure and HLA in healthy donors. Turning to this clone: Its specificity is unknown.

CDR1 and CDR2 (germline): KGHSH, LQKENI. The CDR3 sequence is 13 residues long. Trimming shortened V by 3 bases and J by 2 bases, and 7 bases separated the two germline ends. Whole-study findings and limits: Some public TCRs appeared in many individuals, while most sequences were rare. Three chains linked to CMV were shown in vitro to be specific for CMV antigens.

Only in-frame clones appear in the TCRdb table, and some are missing; sequencing was by immunoSEQ multiplex PCR. The sample holds 65,000 to 80,000 clones, approximately 94% seen once. The sequenced sample was PBMCs. The TCR originated in a woman aged 18-35 years in good health and CMV-seropositive. The chain combines TRBV18 with TRBJ1-2, with TRBD1 as a possible D gene (5 bases). CDR3 nucleotides: TGTGCCAGCTCACCGTCAGGGAACTATGGCTACACCTTC. Translated: CASSPSGNYGYTF.